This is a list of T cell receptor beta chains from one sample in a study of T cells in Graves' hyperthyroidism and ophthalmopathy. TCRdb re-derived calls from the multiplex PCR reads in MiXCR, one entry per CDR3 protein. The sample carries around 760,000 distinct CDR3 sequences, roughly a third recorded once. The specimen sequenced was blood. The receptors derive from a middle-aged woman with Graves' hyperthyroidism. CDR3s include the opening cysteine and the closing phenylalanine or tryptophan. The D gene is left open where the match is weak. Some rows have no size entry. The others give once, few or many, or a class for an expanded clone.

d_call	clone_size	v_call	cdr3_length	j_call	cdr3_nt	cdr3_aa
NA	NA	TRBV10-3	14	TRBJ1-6	TGTGCCATCAGTGACGGACAGCCGAATTCACCCCTCCACTTT	CAISDGQPNSPLHF
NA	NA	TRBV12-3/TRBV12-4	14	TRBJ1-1	TGTGCCAGCAGTTCCACAGGTACAGGCGCTGAAGCTTTCTTT	CASSSTGTGAEAFF
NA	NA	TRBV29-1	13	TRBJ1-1	TGCAGCGTTCATACAGGGCCAACTAATGAAGCTTTCTTT	CSVHTGPTNEAFF
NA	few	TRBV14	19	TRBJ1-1	TGTGCCAGCAGCCAACCCGGACCCGGGGGCTGGGAAATGAACACTGAAGCTTTCTTT	CASSQPGPGGWEMNTEAFF
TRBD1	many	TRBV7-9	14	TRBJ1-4	TGTGCCAGCAGCTTTCAACAGGGGTTTGAAAAACTGTTTTTT	CASSFQQGFEKLFF
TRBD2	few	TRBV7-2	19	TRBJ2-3	TGTGCCAGCAGCTCCGGACTAGCGGGGGGCCTCTCTAGCACAGATACGCAGTATTTT	CASSSGLAGGLSSTDTQYF
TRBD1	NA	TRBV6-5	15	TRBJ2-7	TGTGCCAGCAGACGACCGGGACAGGGTTTGGAAGAGCAGTACTTC	CASRRPGQGLEEQYF
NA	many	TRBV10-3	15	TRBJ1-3	TGTGCCATCAGTGAGGGGGACCTCTCTGGAAACACCATATATTTT	CAISEGDLSGNTIYF
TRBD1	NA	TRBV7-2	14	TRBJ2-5	TGTGCCAGCAGCCCTAGACAGGGGAAGGAGACCCAGTACTTC	CASSPRQGKETQYF
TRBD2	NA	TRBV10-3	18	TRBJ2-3	TGTGCCATCAGTGAAGGCCTAGCGGGAGGCGCTAGCACAGATACGCAGTATTTT	CAISEGLAGGASTDTQYF
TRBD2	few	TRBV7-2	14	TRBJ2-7	TGTGCCAGCACCAAGACTAGCGGCCAATACGAGCAGTACTTC	CASTKTSGQYEQYF
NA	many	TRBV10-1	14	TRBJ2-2	TGCGCCAGCAGTAAAATGGACCATACCGGGGAGCTGTTTTTT	CASSKMDHTGELFF
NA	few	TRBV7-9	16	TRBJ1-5	TGTGCCAGCAGCTTATGGGCGAGAGGGGAGGATCAGCCCCAGCATTTT	CASSLWARGEDQPQHF
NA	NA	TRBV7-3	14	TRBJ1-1	TGTGCCAGCAGCTTGGTAGGGGTTTACACTGAAGCTTTCTTT	CASSLVGVYTEAFF
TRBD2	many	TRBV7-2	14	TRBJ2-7	TGTGCCAGCAGCTTTGGAGCGGGAGGGTACGAGCAGTACTTC	CASSFGAGGYEQYF
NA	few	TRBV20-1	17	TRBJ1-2	TGCAGTGCTATCCGTCGGGACGGACGAACAGCTAACTATGGCTACACCTTC	CSAIRRDGRTANYGYTF
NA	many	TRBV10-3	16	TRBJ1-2	TGTGCCATCAGTGAGTCGAGTCAAGGGGCGAGCTATGGCTACACCTTC	CAISESSQGASYGYTF
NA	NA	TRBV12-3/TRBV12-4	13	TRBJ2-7	TGTGCCAGCAGTTTGCAGGGGAACTACGAGCAGTACTTC	CASSLQGNYEQYF
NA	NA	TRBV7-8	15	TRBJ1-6	TGTGCCAGCAGTTTGGTTGGCAGCCTTAATTCACCCCTCCACTTT	CASSLVGSLNSPLHF
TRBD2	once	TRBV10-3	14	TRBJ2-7	TGTGCCAGCAGTTCCAGCGGGGTCCCGGGGGAGCAGTACTTC	CASSSSGVPGEQYF
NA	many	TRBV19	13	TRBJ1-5	TGTGCCAGTAGTATTCGGGGGAATCAGCCCCAGCATTTT	CASSIRGNQPQHF
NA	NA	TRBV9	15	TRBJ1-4	TGTGCCAGCAGCGTAGGGGATGCAACTAATGAAAAACTGTTTTTT	CASSVGDATNEKLFF
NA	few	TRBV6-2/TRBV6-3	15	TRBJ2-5	TGTGCCAGCAGTTACTCCACCGGGACCCAAGAGACCCAGTACTTC	CASSYSTGTQETQYF
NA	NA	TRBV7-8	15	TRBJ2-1	TGTGCCAGCAGCTTCGGCGGGATGGGCACAGATACGCAGTTCTTC	CASSFGGMGTDTQFF
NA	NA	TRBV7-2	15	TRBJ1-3	TGTGCCAGCAGCTCATACAGGGACTCTGGAAACACCATATATTTT	CASSSYRDSGNTIYF
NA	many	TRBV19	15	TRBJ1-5	TGTGCCAGTAGTACGGACCGACGGATAATGGAGCCCCAGCATTTT	CASSTDRRIMEPQHF
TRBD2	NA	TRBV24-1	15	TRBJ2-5	TGTGCCACCGGCCTTAGCGGGAGAACTTCGGAGACCCAGTACTTC	CATGLSGRTSETQYF
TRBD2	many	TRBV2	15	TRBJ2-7	TGTGCCAGCAGTGCCCTAGCGGGAGGGCCCTACGAGCAGTACTTC	CASSALAGGPYEQYF
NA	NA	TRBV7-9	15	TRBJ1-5	TGCGCCAGCAGCCAAGTAGGGGGGGGAAATCAGCCCCAGCATTTT	CASSQVGGGNQPQHF
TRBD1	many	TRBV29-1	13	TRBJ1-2	TGCAGCGTTGAAGCTCAGGGGGCTAATAGCTACACCTTC	CSVEAQGANSYTF
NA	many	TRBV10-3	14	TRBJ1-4	TGTGCCATCAGTGAGTCCCCCGGAAATGAAAAACTGTTTTTT	CAISESPGNEKLFF
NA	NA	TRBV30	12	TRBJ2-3	TGTGCCTGGAGGGACAGCGGAGATACGCAGTATTTT	CAWRDSGDTQYF
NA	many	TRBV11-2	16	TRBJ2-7	TGTGCCAGCAGCCGAACCTCACTAGCCAACAAAAGGGAGCAGTACTTC	CASSRTSLANKREQYF
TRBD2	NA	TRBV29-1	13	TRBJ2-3	TGCAGCGTAACTAGCGGGGGGGCGAATACGCAGTATTTT	CSVTSGGANTQYF
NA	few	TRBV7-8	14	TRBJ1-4	TGTGCCAGCAGCACTGACGGTGCTAATGAAAAACTGTTTTTT	CASSTDGANEKLFF
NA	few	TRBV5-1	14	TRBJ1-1	TGCGCCAGCAGTTCTGCGGGCGCCTACAATGAAGCTTTCTTT	CASSSAGAYNEAFF
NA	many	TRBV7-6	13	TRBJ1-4	TGTGCCAGCAGCTTAGTGGGTGGGTTCGAGCTGTTTTTT	CASSLVGGFELFF
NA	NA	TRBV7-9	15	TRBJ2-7	TGTGCCAGCAGCCCGAGCCCGTTACAGGGAGACGAGCAGTACTTC	CASSPSPLQGDEQYF
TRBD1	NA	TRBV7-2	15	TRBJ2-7	TGTGCCAGCAGCCCGGGACAGGGGGCGGGCAATGAGCAGTACTTC	CASSPGQGAGNEQYF
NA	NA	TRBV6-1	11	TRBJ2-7	TGTGCCAGGTGCGGGGAGCACGAGCAGTACTTC	CARCGEHEQYF
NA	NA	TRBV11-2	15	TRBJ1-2	TGTGCCAGCAGCTATACCAGGGGTTCGGGCGATGGCTACACCTTC	CASSYTRGSGDGYTF
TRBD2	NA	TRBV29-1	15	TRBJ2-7	TGCAGCGTTGAGGAGACTAGCGGTTCCTACAATGAGCAGTACTTC	CSVEETSGSYNEQYF
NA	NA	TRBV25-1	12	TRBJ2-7	TGTGCCAGCAATGATAGAAGGTACGAGCAGTACTTC	CASNDRRYEQYF
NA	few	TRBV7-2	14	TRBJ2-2	TGTGCCAGCAGCTTCATCGTTGTCACCGGGGAGCTGTTTTTT	CASSFIVVTGELFF